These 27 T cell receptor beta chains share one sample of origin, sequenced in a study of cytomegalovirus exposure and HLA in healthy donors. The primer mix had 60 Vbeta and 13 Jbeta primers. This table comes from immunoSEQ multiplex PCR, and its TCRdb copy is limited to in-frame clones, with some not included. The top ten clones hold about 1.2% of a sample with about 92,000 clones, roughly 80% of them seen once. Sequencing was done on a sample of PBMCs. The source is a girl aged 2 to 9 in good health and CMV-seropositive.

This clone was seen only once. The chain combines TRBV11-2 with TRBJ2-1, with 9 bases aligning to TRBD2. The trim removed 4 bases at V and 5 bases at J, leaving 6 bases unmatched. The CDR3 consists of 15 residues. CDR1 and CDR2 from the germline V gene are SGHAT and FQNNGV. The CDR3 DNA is TGTGCCAGCAGCTCACTTAGCGGGAGAAACAATGAGCAGTTCTTC. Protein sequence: CASSSLSGRNNEQFF.

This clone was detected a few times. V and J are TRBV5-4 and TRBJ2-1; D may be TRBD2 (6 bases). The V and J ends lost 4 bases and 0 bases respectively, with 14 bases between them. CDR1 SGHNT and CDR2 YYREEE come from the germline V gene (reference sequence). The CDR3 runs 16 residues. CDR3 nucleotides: TGTGCCAGCAGCCCCGGGGGAACCATCTCCTACAATGAGCAGTTCTTC. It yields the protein CASSPGGTISYNEQFF.

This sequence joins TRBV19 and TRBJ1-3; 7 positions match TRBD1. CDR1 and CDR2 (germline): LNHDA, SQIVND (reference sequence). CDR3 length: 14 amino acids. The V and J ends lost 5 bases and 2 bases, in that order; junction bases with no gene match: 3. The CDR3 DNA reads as TGTGCCAGTAGTGTGGGACAGACTGGAAACACCATATATTTT. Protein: CASSVGQTGNTIYF.

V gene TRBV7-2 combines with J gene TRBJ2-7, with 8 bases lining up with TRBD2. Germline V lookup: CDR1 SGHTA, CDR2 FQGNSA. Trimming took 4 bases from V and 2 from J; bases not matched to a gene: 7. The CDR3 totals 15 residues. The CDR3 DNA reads TGTGCCAGCAGCTGGCAAGGACTAGCTGCCTACGAGCAGTACTTC. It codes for CASSWQGLAAYEQYF. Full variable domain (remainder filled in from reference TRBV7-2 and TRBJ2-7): GAGVSQSPSNKVTEKGKDVELRCDPISGHTALYWYRQSLGQGLEFLIYFQGNSAPDKSGLPSDRFSAERTGGSVSTLTIQRTQQEDSAVYLCASSWQGLAAYEQYFGPGTRLTVT.

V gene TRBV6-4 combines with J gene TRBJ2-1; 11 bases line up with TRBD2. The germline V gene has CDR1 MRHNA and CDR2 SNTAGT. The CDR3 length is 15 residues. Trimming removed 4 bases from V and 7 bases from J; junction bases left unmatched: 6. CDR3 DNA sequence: TGTGCCAGCAGTGTTACTAGCGGGAGTCAAAATGAGCAGTTCTTC. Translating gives CASSVTSGSQNEQFF.

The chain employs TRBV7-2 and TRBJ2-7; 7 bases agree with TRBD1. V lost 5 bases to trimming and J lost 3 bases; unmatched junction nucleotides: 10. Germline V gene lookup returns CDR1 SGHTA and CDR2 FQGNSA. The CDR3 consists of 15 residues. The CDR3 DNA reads TGTGCCAGCAGCGAGCGTCGGGACAGCTACTACGAGCAGTACTTC. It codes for CASSERRDSYYEQYF. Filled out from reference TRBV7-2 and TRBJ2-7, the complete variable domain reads GAGVSQSPSNKVTEKGKDVELRCDPISGHTALYWYRQSLGQGLEFLIYFQGNSAPDKSGLPSDRFSAERTGGSVSTLTIQRTQQEDSAVYLCASSERRDSYYEQYFGPGTRLTVT.

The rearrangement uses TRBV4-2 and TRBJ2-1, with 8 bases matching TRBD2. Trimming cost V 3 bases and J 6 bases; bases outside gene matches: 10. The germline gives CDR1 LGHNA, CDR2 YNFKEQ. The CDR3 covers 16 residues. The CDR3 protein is CASSHLEAGELNEQFF. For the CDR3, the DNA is TGTGCCAGCAGCCATCTGGAAGCGGGAGAACTCAATGAGCAGTTCTTC.

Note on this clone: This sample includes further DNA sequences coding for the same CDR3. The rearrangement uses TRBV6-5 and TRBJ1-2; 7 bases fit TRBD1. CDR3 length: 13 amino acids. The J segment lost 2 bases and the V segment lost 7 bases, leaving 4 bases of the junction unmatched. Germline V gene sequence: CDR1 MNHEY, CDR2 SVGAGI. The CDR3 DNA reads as TGTGCCAGCACCCAGACAGGGAACTATGGCTACACCTTC. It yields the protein CASTQTGNYGYTF.

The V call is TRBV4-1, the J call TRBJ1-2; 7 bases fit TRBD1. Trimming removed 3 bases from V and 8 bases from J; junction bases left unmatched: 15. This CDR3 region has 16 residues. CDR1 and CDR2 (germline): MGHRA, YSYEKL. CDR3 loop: CASSHANSDREVGYTF. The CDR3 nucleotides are TGCGCCAGCAGCCACGCAAACTCCGACAGGGAAGTGGGCTACACCTTC.

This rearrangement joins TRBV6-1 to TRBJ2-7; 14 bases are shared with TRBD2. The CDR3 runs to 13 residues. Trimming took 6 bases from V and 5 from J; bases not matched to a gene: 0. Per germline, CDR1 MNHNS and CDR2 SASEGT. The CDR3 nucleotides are TGTGCCAGCAGGGGACTAGCGGGAGACGAGCAGTACTTC. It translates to CASRGLAGDEQYF.

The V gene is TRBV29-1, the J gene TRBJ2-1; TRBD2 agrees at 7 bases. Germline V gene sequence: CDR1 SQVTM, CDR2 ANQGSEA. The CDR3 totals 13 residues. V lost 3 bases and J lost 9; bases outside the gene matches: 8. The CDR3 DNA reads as TGCAGCGTTGATCGAGGGAGGGCAACTGAGCAGTTCTTC. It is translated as CSVDRGRATEQFF.

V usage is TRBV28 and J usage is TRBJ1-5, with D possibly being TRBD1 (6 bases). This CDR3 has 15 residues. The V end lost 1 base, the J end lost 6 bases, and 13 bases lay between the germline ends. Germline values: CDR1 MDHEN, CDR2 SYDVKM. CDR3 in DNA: TGTGCCAGCAGTTTATCCCGGGGGGCTGGTCAGCCCCAGCATTTT. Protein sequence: CASSLSRGAGQPQHF.

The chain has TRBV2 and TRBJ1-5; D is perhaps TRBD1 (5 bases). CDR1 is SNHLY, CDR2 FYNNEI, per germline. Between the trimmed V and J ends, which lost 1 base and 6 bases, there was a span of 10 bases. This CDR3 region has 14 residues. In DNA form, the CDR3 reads TGTGCCAGCAGTGAAGTTGCAGGGATTCAGCCCCAGCATTTT. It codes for CASSEVAGIQPQHF.

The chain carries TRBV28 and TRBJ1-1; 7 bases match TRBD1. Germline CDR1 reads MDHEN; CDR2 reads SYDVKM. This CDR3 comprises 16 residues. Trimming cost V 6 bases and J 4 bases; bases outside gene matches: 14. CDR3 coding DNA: TGTGCCAGCAGATTCCCAATCACAGGGGCGTCCACTGAAGCTTTCTTT. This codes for CASRFPITGASTEAFF.

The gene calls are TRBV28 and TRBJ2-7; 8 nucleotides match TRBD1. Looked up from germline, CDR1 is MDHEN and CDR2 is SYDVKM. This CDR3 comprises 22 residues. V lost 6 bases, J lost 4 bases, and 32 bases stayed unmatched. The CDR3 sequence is CASSPGYRMRKTRGQGLYEQYF. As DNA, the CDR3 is TGTGCCAGCAGCCCTGGCTATCGAATGAGGAAAACAAGAGGACAGGGTTTGTACGAGCAGTACTTC.

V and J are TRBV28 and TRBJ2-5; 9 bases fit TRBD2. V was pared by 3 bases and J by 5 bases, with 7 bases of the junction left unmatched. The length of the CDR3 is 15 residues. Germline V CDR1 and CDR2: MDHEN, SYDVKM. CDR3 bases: TGTGCCAGCAGTTTTAGCGGGAGCGATTCGGAGACCCAGTACTTC. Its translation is CASSFSGSDSETQYF.

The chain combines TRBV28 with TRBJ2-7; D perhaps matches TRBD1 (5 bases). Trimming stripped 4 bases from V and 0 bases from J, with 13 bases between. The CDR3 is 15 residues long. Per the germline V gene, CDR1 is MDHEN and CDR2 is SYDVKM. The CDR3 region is CASSSVRTSSYEQYF. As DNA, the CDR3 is TGTGCCAGCAGTTCGGTGCGGACAAGCTCCTACGAGCAGTACTTC.

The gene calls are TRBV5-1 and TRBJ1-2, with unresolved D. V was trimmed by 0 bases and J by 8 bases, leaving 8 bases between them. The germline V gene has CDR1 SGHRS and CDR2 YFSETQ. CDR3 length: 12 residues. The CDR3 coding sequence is TGCGCCAGCAGCTTGGGACTAAACGGCTACACCTTC. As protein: CASSLGLNGYTF.

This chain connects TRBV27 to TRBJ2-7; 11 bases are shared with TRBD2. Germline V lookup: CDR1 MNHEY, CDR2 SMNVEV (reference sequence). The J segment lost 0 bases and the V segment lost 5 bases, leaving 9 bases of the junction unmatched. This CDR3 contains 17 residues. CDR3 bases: TGTGCCAGCAGTCCCCGCCGACTAGCGGGAAGCTCCTACGAGCAGTACTTC. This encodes CASSPRRLAGSSYEQYF.

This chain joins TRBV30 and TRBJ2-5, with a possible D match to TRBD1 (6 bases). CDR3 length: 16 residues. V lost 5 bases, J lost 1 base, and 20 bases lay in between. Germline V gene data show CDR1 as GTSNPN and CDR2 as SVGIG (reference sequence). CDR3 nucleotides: TGTGCCTGGCCCAGGGGTGGTAGCTCCGTCCAAGAGACCCAGTACTTC. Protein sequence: CAWPRGGSSVQETQYF.

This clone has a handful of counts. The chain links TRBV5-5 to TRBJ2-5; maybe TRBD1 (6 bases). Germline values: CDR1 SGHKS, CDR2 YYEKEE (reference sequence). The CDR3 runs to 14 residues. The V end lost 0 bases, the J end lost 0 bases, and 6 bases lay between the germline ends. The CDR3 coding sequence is TGTGCCAGCAGCTTGGGGGGGCACCAAGAGACCCAGTACTTC. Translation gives CASSLGGHQETQYF.

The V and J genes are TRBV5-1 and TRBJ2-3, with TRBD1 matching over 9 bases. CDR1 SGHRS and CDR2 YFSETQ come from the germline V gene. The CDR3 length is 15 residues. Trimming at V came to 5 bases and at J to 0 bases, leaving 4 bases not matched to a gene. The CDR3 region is CASSLTGGSTDTQYF. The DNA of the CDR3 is TGCGCCAGCAGTTTGACAGGGGGAAGCACAGATACGCAGTATTTT.

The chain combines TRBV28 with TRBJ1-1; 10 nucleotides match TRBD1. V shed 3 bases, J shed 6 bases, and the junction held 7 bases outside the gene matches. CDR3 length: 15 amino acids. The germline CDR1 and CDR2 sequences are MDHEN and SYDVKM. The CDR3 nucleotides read TGTGCCAGCAGTTTCGGCGGGGGGACAGGGGCTGAAGCTTTCTTT. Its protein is CASSFGGGTGAEAFF.

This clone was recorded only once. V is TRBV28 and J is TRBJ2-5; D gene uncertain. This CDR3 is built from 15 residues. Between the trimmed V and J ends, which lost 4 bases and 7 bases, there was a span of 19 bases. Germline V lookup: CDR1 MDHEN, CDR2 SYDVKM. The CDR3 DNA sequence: TGTGCCAGCAGTTCGTACCAGGCGTCGTCAAGGACCCAGTACTTC. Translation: CASSSYQASSRTQYF. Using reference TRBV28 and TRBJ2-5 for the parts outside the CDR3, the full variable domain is DVKVTQSSRYLVKRTGEKVFLECVQDMDHENMFWYRQDPGLGLRLIYFSYDVKMKEKGDIPEGYSVSREKKERFSLILESASTNQTSMYLCASSSYQASSRTQYFGPGTRLLVL.

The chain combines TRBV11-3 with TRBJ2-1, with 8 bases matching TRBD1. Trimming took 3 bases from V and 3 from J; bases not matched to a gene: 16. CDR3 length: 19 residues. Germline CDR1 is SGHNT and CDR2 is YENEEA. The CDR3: CASSLAQGARGTDYNEQFF. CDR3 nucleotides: TGTGCCAGCAGCTTGGCCCAGGGGGCTAGGGGGACCGACTACAATGAGCAGTTCTTC. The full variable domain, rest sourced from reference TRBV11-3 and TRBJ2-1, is EAGVVQSPRYKIIEKKQPVAFWCNPISGHNTLYWYLQNLGQGPELLIRYENEEAVDDSQLPKDRFSAERLKGVDSTLKIQPAELGDSAVYLCASSLAQGARGTDYNEQFFGPGTRLTVL.

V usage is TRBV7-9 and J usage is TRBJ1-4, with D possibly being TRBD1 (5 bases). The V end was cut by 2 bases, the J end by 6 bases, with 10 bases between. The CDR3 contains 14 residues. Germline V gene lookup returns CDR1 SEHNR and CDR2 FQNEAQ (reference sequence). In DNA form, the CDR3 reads TGTGCCAGCAGCTTAAGAACAGGTGATGAAAAACTGTTTTTT. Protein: CASSLRTGDEKLFF. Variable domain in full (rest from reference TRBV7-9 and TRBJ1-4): DTGVSQNPRHKITKRGQNVTFRCDPISEHNRLYWYRQTLGQGPEFLTYFQNEAQLEKSRLLSDRFSAERPKGSFSTLEIQRTEQGDSAMYLCASSLRTGDEKLFFGSGTQLSVL.

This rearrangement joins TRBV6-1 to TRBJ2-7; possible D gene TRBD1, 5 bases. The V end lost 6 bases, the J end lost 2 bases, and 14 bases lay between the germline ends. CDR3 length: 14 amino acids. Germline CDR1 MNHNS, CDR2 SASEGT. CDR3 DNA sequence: TGTGCCAGCAGGGAGCTTGGGGCAACCTACGAGCAGTACTTC. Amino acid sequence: CASRELGATYEQYF.